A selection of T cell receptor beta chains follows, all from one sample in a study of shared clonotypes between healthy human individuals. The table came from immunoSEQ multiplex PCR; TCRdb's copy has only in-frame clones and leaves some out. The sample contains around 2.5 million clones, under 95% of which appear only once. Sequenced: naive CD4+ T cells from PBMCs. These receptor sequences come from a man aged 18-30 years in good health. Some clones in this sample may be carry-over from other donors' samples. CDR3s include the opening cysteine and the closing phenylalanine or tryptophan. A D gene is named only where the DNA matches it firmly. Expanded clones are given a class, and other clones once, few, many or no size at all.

CDR3 DNA: TGTGCCAGCAGCTTGGCCGGGGGAGGGGCCCCTGGGGCCAACGTCCTGACTTTC; CDR3 protein: CASSLAGGGAPGANVLTF; clone size: once; D gene: TRBD2; V gene: TRBV5-6; J gene: TRBJ2-6
CDR3 DNA: TGTGCCAGCAGCCCGGTGGACAACGAGCAGTACTTC; CDR3 protein: CASSPVDNEQYF; clone size: .; D gene: .; V gene: TRBV7-9; J gene: TRBJ2-7
CDR3 DNA: TGCGCCAGCAGCTCGACTAGCGGGAGTGACGAGCAGTACTTC; CDR3 protein: CASSSTSGSDEQYF; clone size: .; D gene: TRBD2; V gene: TRBV5-1; J gene: TRBJ2-7
CDR3 DNA: TGTGCCAGCAGCCAAGATCGGGGGGTCATCACAGATACGCAGTATTTT; CDR3 protein: CASSQDRGVITDTQYF; clone size: .; D gene: TRBD2; V gene: TRBV4-2; J gene: TRBJ2-3
CDR3 DNA: TGTGCCAGCAGTGAAAATGTGGCAGGGGGCGAGACCCAGTACTTC; CDR3 protein: CASSENVAGGETQYF; clone size: .; D gene: TRBD1; V gene: TRBV6-1; J gene: TRBJ2-5
CDR3 DNA: TGTGCCAGCAGCCGAAGACTGACAGGTCTAAATTCACCCCTCCACTTT; CDR3 protein: CASSRRLTGLNSPLHF; clone size: .; D gene: .; V gene: TRBV7-2; J gene: TRBJ1-6
CDR3 DNA: TGCGCCAGCAGCCAAGATTATGGGTCTAATGAGCAGTTCTTC; CDR3 protein: CASSQDYGSNEQFF; clone size: .; D gene: .; V gene: TRBV4-3; J gene: TRBJ2-1
CDR3 DNA: TGCGCCAGCAGTGATTCAGGGACACCGGAGGGGTATGGCTACACCTTC; CDR3 protein: CASSDSGTPEGYGYTF; clone size: .; D gene: .; V gene: TRBV10-1; J gene: TRBJ1-2
CDR3 DNA: TGTGCCAGCAGGCGAAGACAGGGGGACACTGAAGCTTTCTTT; CDR3 protein: CASRRRQGDTEAFF; clone size: .; D gene: TRBD1; V gene: TRBV11-2; J gene: TRBJ1-1
CDR3 DNA: TGTGCCAGCAGCAGAAGGACAGGGTCTAACTATGGCTACACCTTC; CDR3 protein: CASSRRTGSNYGYTF; clone size: .; D gene: TRBD1; V gene: TRBV13; J gene: TRBJ1-2
CDR3 DNA: TGCGCCAGCAGGGATACAGGGGTTGACTCTGGAAACACCATATATTTT; CDR3 protein: CASRDTGVDSGNTIYF; clone size: once; D gene: TRBD1; V gene: TRBV10-2; J gene: TRBJ1-3
CDR3 DNA: TGCAGCGTTACCCTTCTTGACGCGAACACTGAAGCTTTCTTT; CDR3 protein: CSVTLLDANTEAFF; clone size: .; D gene: .; V gene: TRBV29-1; J gene: TRBJ1-1
CDR3 DNA: TGTGCCAGCGGCCGGGGGGGGGCGCCCCAAGAGACCCAGTACTTC; CDR3 protein: CASGRGGAPQETQYF; clone size: few; D gene: TRBD2; V gene: TRBV5-4; J gene: TRBJ2-5
CDR3 DNA: TGTGCCAGCAGCCCCTTCTATCAGGGGGCAAGCACAGATACGCAGTATTTT; CDR3 protein: CASSPFYQGASTDTQYF; clone size: .; D gene: TRBD1; V gene: TRBV7-6; J gene: TRBJ2-3
CDR3 DNA: TGTGCCAGCAGTGAAGGACGGACCGAGCGGTCACCCCTCCACTTT; CDR3 protein: CASSEGRTERSPLHF; clone size: .; D gene: .; V gene: TRBV6-1; J gene: TRBJ1-6
CDR3 DNA: TGTGCCAGCAGCGTAGCAGGGGTAGCCGTCATGAACACTGAAGCTTTCTTT; CDR3 protein: CASSVAGVAVMNTEAFF; clone size: .; D gene: .; V gene: TRBV9; J gene: TRBJ1-1
CDR3 DNA: TGTGCCAGCAAGCCCTTACAGGGGAGTCAGCCCCAGCATTTT; CDR3 protein: CASKPLQGSQPQHF; clone size: few; D gene: TRBD1; V gene: TRBV6-5; J gene: TRBJ1-5
CDR3 DNA: TGTGCCAGCAGCTTGGCCGTAGGGGGCTACTACGAGCAGTACTTC; CDR3 protein: CASSLAVGGYYEQYF; clone size: .; D gene: TRBD1; V gene: TRBV5-4; J gene: TRBJ2-7